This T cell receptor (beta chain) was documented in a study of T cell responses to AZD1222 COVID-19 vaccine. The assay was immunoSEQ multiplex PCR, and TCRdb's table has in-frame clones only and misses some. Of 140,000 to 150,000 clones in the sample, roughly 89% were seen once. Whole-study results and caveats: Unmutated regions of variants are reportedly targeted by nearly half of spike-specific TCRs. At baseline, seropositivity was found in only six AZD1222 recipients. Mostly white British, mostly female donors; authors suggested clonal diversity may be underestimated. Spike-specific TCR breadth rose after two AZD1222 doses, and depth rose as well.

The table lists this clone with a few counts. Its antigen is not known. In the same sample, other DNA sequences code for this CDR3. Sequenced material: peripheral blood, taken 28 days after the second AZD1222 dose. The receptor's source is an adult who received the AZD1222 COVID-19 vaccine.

Here the CDR3 DNA reads TGTGCCAGCAGCCCTACAGGGTCCTATGGCTACACCTTC. Protein sequence: CASSPTGSYGYTF. The rearrangement uses TRBV12-3 or TRBV12-4 and TRBJ1-2, with D possibly matching TRBD1 (6 bases). V was cut by 6 bases and J by 4 bases, with 12 bases left in between. The CDR3 runs to 13 residues.